Detailed here is one T cell receptor (beta chain). As yet, its antigen is unknown. The Oncomine TCR Beta short-read assay was applied to DNA of cultured CD4+ T cells. TCRdb called the PCR reads again in MiXCR, with one record for every CDR3 protein. The table has under 25,000 distinct CDR3 sequences, approximately 50% seen once. The treatment here: roughly ten-day PBMC culture with coronavirus spike peptide pools or control peptides (ViraFEST assay). The entry originates in a study of vaccination and CD4 T cells after COVID-19. Trimming cost V 4 bases and J 5 bases, with 14 bases left between them. The CDR3 has 14 residues. CDR1 LNHDA and CDR2 SQIVND come from the germline V gene (reference sequence).

The sequence was obtained from a human donor who had recovered from COVID-19. The chain couples TRBV19 to TRBJ1-1, with unresolved D. The sample comprised CD4+ T cells from blood, cultured in vitro. Here the CDR3 DNA reads TGTGCCAGTAGTACCGGCAGGTTTTATACTGAAGCTTTCTTT. It codes for CASSTGRFYTEAFF.